The rows below give T cell receptor beta chains drawn from one sample of a study of early T cells in non-severe SARS-CoV-2 infection. TCRdb analysed the 5' RACE reads with MiXCR anew, one entry per CDR3 protein. Of approximately 81,000 distinct CDR3 sequences in the sample, 5% to 6.5% were seen once. The sequencing input was whole blood. These receptors all come from an adult who was a healthcare worker with PCR-confirmed SARS-CoV-2 infection or an uninfected control (not recorded which). The CDR3 runs from the conserved cysteine through the conserved F or W. The order of the fields is J gene, clone size, D gene, V gene, CDR3 DNA, CDR3 protein. The D gene is left open where the match is weak. A row's size may be missing; if present it is once, few, many or a size class.

j_gene: TRBJ2-1
abundance: .
d_gene: TRBD2
v_gene: TRBV20-1
CDR3nt: TGCAGTGCTAGAGTATCTAGCGGGACTTCCTACAATGAGCAGTTCTTC
CDR3aa: CSARVSSGTSYNEQFF

j_gene: TRBJ1-1
abundance: many
d_gene: .
v_gene: TRBV5-4
CDR3nt: TGTGCCAGCAGCTGGGGGAACACTGAAGCTTTCTTT
CDR3aa: CASSWGNTEAFF

j_gene: TRBJ2-1
abundance: few
d_gene: .
v_gene: TRBV29-1
CDR3nt: TGCAGCGTACGTGGGAGCTCCTACAATGAGCAGTTCTTC
CDR3aa: CSVRGSSYNEQFF

j_gene: TRBJ1-3
abundance: .
d_gene: .
v_gene: TRBV12-3/TRBV12-4
CDR3nt: TGTGCCAGCAGTCCGCGGTCTGGGCAGGGAAACACCATATATTTT
CDR3aa: CASSPRSGQGNTIYF

j_gene: TRBJ2-1
abundance: few
d_gene: TRBD1
v_gene: TRBV29-1
CDR3nt: TGCAGCGTTGGGGGCCTTGGGACAGGGGACAATGAGCAGTTCTTC
CDR3aa: CSVGGLGTGDNEQFF

j_gene: TRBJ2-2
abundance: many
d_gene: .
v_gene: TRBV29-1
CDR3nt: TGCAGCGCCCTAACAGGGAACACCGGGGAGCTGTTTTTT
CDR3aa: CSALTGNTGELFF

j_gene: TRBJ1-6
abundance: many
d_gene: .
v_gene: TRBV2
CDR3nt: TGTGCCGGAAAACAGGGACCGAGCTCCTATAATTCACCCCTCCACTTT
CDR3aa: CAGKQGPSSYNSPLHF

j_gene: TRBJ2-4
abundance: .
d_gene: .
v_gene: TRBV5-6
CDR3nt: TGTGCCAGCAGCTTGGACCCCGGACAGGGAGGGAACATTCAGTACTTC
CDR3aa: CASSLDPGQGGNIQYF

j_gene: TRBJ1-5
abundance: many
d_gene: .
v_gene: TRBV21-1
CDR3nt: TGTGCCAGCAGCAAAGTGGTAGGGCTGCTCAATCAGCCCCAGCATTTT
CDR3aa: CASSKVVGLLNQPQHF

j_gene: TRBJ1-1
abundance: few
d_gene: .
v_gene: TRBV11-2
CDR3nt: TGTGCCAGCAGCTTAGTCCGTTCGTCGGAAGCTTTCTTT
CDR3aa: CASSLVRSSEAFF

j_gene: TRBJ2-3
abundance: many
d_gene: TRBD2
v_gene: TRBV20-1
CDR3nt: TGCAGTGCCCACGCGGGGGGCCCCACAGATACGCAGTATTTT
CDR3aa: CSAHAGGPTDTQYF

j_gene: TRBJ2-1
abundance: few
d_gene: TRBD1
v_gene: TRBV19
CDR3nt: TGTGCCAGTAGTGTGGACAGGGTAAACCATGAGCAGTTCTTC
CDR3aa: CASSVDRVNHEQFF